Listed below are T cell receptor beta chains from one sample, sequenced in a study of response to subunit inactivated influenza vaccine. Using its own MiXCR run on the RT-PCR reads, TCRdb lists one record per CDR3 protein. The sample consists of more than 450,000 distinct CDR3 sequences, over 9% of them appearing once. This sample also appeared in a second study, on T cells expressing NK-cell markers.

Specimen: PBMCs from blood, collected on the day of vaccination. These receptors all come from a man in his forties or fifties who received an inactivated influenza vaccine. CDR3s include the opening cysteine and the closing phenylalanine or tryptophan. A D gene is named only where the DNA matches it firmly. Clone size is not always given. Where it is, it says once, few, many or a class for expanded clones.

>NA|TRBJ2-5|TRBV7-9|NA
CASTSSGARQETQYF
TGTGCCAGCACCTCTTCAGGGGCGCGGCAAGAGACCCAGTACTTC
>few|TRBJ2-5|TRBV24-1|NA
CATSDFSGEETQYF
TGTGCCACCAGTGATTTTTCAGGCGAAGAGACCCAGTACTTC
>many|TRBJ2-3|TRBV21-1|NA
CASSKGALTDTQYF
TGTGCCAGCAGCAAGGGGGCTTTGACAGATACGCAGTATTTT
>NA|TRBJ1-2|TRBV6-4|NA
CASTPGEGYGYTF
TGTGCCAGCACCCCCGGGGAAGGCTATGGCTACACCTTC
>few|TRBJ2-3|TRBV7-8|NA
CASSSSSVTDTQYF
TGTGCCAGCAGCTCGTCTAGCGTTACAGATACGCAGTATTTT
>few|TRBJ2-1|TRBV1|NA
CTSSGTSGSLYNEQFF
TGCACCAGCAGCGGGACTAGCGGGAGCCTTTACAATGAGCAGTTCTTC
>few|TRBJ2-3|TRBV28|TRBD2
CASSFLSGRWYF
TGTGCCAGCAGTTTCCTTAGCGGGAGGTGGTATTTT
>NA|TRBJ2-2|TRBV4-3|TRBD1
CASSRTGQNTGELFF
TGCGCCAGCAGTCGGACAGGGCAAAACACCGGGGAGCTGTTTTTT
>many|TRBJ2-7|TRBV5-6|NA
CASSLVGGTYEQYF
TGTGCCAGCAGCTTGGTGGGGGGAACCTACGAGCAGTACTTC
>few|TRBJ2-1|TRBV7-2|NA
CARSQEPTYNEQFF
TGTGCCAGATCCCAGGAACCCACCTACAATGAGCAGTTCTTC